Listed below are T cell receptor beta chains from one sample, sequenced in a study of T-cell memory formation after mild COVID-19. TCRdb itself ran the 5' RACE reads through MiXCR, one entry per CDR3 protein. The sample yields some 300,000 distinct CDR3 sequences, roughly 19% seen once. Sequencing input: PBMCs or a T cell subset sorted from them (not recorded which). These receptors originate from a man aged 18-30 years who had mild COVID-19 (a few samples of this study predate the infection). Cell type and time point are not known. Each CDR3 is given with its conserved first and last residue. Each record gives: V gene, J gene, D gene, clone size, CDR3 DNA, CDR3 protein. A D gene is named only where the DNA matches it firmly. Part of the rows lack a size; the others show once, few, many or a class for expanded clones.

>TRBV21-1|TRBJ2-1|.|.
TGTGCCAGCAACCACACCTCCTCCTACAATGAGCAGTTCTTC
CASNHTSSYNEQFF
>TRBV29-1|TRBJ2-6|.|.
TGCAGCGAAGAGAAGCCCTCTGGGGCCAACGTCCTGACTTTC
CSEEKPSGANVLTF
>TRBV28|TRBJ2-1|.|few
TGTGCCAGCAGGGTTAACCGGGGCGACGAGTTCTTC
CASRVNRGDEFF
>TRBV12-3/TRBV12-4|TRBJ1-1|.|few
TGTGCCAGCAGTTCCCGGACAACGAACACTGAAGCTTTCTTT
CASSSRTTNTEAFF
>TRBV15|TRBJ1-4|.|.
TGTGCCACCAGCGTTAATGAAAAACTGTTTTTT
CATSVNEKLFF
>TRBV5-1|TRBJ2-3|.|few
TGCGCCAGCAGCACAGGGGCGGCGGGGTTCACAGATACGCAGTATTTT
CASSTGAAGFTDTQYF
>TRBV10-3|TRBJ2-1|TRBD1|few
TGTGCCATCAGTGAGATCATCAACCCGAGGGGGCGAGCCTACAATGAGCAGTTCTTC
CAISEIINPRGRAYNEQFF
>TRBV14|TRBJ2-3|.|.
TGTTCCAGCAGCCAAGTGTGGGGGGGCGTGCCAGATACGCAGTATTTT
CSSSQVWGGVPDTQYF
>TRBV5-1|TRBJ2-2|TRBD1|many
TGCGCCAGCAGCGGCGACAGGGAAGGTGACACCGGGGAGCTGTTTTTT
CASSGDREGDTGELFF
>TRBV19|TRBJ1-2|TRBD1|.
TGTGCCAGTAGTCCCTGGACAGGGGCGATTGTTGATGGCTACACCTTC
CASSPWTGAIVDGYTF
>TRBV7-2|TRBJ2-3|TRBD2|.
TGTGCCAGCAGCCCTACCCCGACTAGCGGGGGCACAGATACGCAGTATTTT
CASSPTPTSGGTDTQYF
>TRBV7-9|TRBJ2-1|.|few
TGTGCCAGCAGCTCTCCTCCCCAGGGAGCCAATGAGCAGTTCTTC
CASSSPPQGANEQFF
>TRBV20-1|TRBJ1-5|.|few
TGCAGTGCTGGAGGGAGGGCGGGCCAGCCCCAGCATTTT
CSAGGRAGQPQHF
>TRBV6-2/TRBV6-3|TRBJ2-5|.|few
TGTGCCAGCAGTACAGTCCGACGAGGGGCCCAGACCCAGTACTTC
CASSTVRRGAQTQYF
>TRBV5-1|TRBJ2-2|.|.
TGCGCCAGCAGCTCCTCGGGGGCCGGGGAGCTGTTTTTT
CASSSSGAGELFF
>TRBV7-2|TRBJ1-2|.|.
TGTGCCAGCAGCTTAGCAGGGGCTTGGGGCTATGGCTACACCTTC
CASSLAGAWGYGYTF
>TRBV5-4|TRBJ2-1|TRBD2|.
TGTGCCAGCAGCTTGGGGCTAGCGGGGCTAAGCTCCTACAATGAGCAGTTCTTC
CASSLGLAGLSSYNEQFF
>TRBV24-1|TRBJ2-2|.|.
TGTGCCACCAGTGAATCCGGGACCCCCGAGGCCGGGGAGCTGTTTTTT
CATSESGTPEAGELFF
>TRBV12-3/TRBV12-4|TRBJ2-5|TRBD1|many
TGTGCCAGCAGTCGACAGGGGGCTCAAGAGACCCAGTACTTC
CASSRQGAQETQYF